The following is a TCR beta chain sequence with its context. This entry is derived from a study of patients and donors after allogeneic stem cell transplantation. Each CDR3 protein is one row after TCRdb ran MiXCR on the RT-PCR reads. The sample lists a few hundred thousand distinct CDR3 sequences; about 14% were seen once. This CDR3 is built from 13 residues. The V and J ends lost 0 bases and 7 bases respectively, with 9 bases between them. CDR1 is SGHDN and CDR2 is FVKESK in the germline V gene. Source material: blood, either unsorted or a sorted T cell fraction (not recorded which). The receptor comes from a human donor who was either an allogeneic HSCT recipient or a stem cell or donor lymphocyte infusion donor (not recorded which). It is not recorded whose cells these are; they may come from a transplant donor. The chain recombines TRBV14 with TRBJ2-5; no definite D call. The DNA for the CDR3 is TGTGCCAGCAGCCAAGAATCCTACCGGACCCAGTACTTC. Its translation is CASSQESYRTQYF.